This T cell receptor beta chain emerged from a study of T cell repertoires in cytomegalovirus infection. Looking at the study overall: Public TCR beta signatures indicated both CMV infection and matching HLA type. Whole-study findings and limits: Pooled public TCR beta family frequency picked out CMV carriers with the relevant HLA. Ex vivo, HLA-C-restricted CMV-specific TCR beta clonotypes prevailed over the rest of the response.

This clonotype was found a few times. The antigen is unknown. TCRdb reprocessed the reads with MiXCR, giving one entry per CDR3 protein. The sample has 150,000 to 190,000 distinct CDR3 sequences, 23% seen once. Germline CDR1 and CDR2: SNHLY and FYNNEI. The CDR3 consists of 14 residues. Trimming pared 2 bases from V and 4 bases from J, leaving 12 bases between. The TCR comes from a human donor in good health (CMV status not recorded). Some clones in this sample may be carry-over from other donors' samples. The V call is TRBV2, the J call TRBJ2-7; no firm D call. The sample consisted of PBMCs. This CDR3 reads CASSEIPLRYEQYF. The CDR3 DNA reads TGTGCCAGCAGTGAAATTCCGCTTAGGTACGAGCAGTACTTC.